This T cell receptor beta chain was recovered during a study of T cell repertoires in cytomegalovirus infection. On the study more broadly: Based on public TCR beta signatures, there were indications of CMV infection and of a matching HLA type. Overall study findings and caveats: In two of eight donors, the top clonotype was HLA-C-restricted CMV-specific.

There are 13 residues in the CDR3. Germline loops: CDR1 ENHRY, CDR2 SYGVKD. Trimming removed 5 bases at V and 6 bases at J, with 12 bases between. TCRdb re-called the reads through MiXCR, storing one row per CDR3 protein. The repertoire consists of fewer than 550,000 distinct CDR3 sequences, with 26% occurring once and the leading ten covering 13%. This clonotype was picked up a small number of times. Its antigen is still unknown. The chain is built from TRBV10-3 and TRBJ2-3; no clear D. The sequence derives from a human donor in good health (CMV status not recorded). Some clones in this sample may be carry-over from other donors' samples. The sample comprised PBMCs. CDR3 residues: CAISRSNRDTQYF. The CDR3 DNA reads TGTGCCATCAGTAGGAGCAACCGGGATACGCAGTATTTT.